Listed below are T cell receptor beta chains from one sample, sequenced in a study of Ad26.COV2.S vaccination and SARS-CoV-2 variants. TCRdb keeps only in-frame clones here, not all; method: immunoSEQ multiplex PCR. The table has around 450,000 clones, roughly nine tenths seen once; the top ten hold 2.5% to 3%. The sample in question was peripheral blood, obtained in a trial of Ad26.COV2.S vaccine versus placebo. The receptor set was obtained from a person between 18 and 60 years old who received the Ad26.COV2.S COVID-19 vaccine or a placebo. CDR3s leave out the opening cysteine and the closing phenylalanine or tryptophan.

J,length,V,CDR3
TRBJ2-3,12,TRBV6-5,ASSRLGGPDTQY
TRBJ1-2,11,TRBV2,ASSAPGRFGYT
TRBJ1-3,14,TRBV3-1/TRBV3-2,ASSHLDRFPGNTIY
TRBJ2-2,14,TRBV7-9,ASRNIAGPNTGELF
TRBJ2-1,13,TRBV12-5,ASGSRGGSYNEQF
TRBJ1-5,12,TRBV27,ASSTSQGNQPQH
TRBJ1-2,12,TRBV5-1,ASSPRDFNYGYT
TRBJ2-2,13,TRBV18,ASSPRTLNTGELF
TRBJ1-3,11,TRBV19,ASSPRTRNTIY
TRBJ2-1,15,TRBV5-1,ASSLISSGGTYNEQF
TRBJ2-5,10,TRBV10-3,AISDFSETQY
TRBJ1-2,12,TRBV4-3,ASSPDRSWRGYT
TRBJ1-1,12,TRBV19,ASTSRRGDTEAF
TRBJ2-7,16,TRBV9,ASSVVGGLAGRSYEQY
TRBJ1-6,16,TRBV5-1,ASSLGFRDSVYNSPLH
TRBJ1-2,13,TRBV6-5,ASSGARGGFYGYT
TRBJ2-3,11,TRBV29-1,SALAGGTDTQY
TRBJ1-1,12,TRBV6-5,ASSRLTGRTEAF
TRBJ1-6,10,TRBV25-1,ASSDVFSPLH
TRBJ2-6,16,TRBV15,ATSREEEGGSGANVLT
TRBJ2-1,11,TRBV6-5,ASMTPSYNEQF
TRBJ1-1,11,TRBV29-1,SASRGSRTEAF
TRBJ2-5,11,TRBV4-1,ASSQREQETQY
TRBJ1-6,12,TRBV6-5,ASRAGTGVSPLH
TRBJ1-3,10,TRBV19,ASAASGNTIY
TRBJ1-4,11,TRBV4-2,ASSQGQGLRWF
TRBJ1-6,14,TRBV30,AWCYRTSSYNSPLH
TRBJ1-5,12,TRBV2,ASAPAVYDQPQH
TRBJ1-1,13,TRBV9,ASSGGEGGDTEAF
TRBJ1-6,13,TRBV3-1/TRBV3-2,ASSGQPSFVSPLH
TRBJ1-2,13,TRBV5-1,ASSLVGTGESGYT
TRBJ2-2,15,TRBV7-3,ASSLRSGQRNTGELF
TRBJ1-4,12,TRBV27,ASSSGTAVEKLF
TRBJ2-1,11,TRBV6-5,ASSIHRDNEQF
TRBJ1-1,11,TRBV28,ASSFPGSTEAF
TRBJ2-5,14,TRBV24-1,ATSDFSRGYQETQY
TRBJ2-3,15,TRBV12-5,ASGRSATGTSTDTQY
TRBJ1-4,16,TRBV4-3,ASSQEGTGAATNEKLF
TRBJ2-5,9,TRBV20-1,SARVRETQY
TRBJ1-5,12,TRBV7-6,ASSLDIGNQPQH
TRBJ1-6,14,TRBV2,ASSERAGAYNSPLH
TRBJ1-3,12,TRBV7-7,ASSPGPTSMAIY
TRBJ2-4,12,TRBV4-3,ASSQEGTGNIQY
TRBJ1-1,11,TRBV4-3,ASSPDWGTEAF
TRBJ1-2,19,TRBV7-9,ASSMTETVIDLARLNRGYT
TRBJ1-5,11,TRBV6-5,ASSQGGGQPQH
TRBJ2-7,14,TRBV9,ASSVGPGGESYEQY
TRBJ2-3,20,TRBV24-1,ATSGGRGLTSGRAPGTDTQY
TRBJ2-3,12,TRBV27,ASSVLGSGDTQY
TRBJ2-1,13,TRBV5-1,ASSLVVQAYNEQF
TRBJ1-4,12,TRBV29-1,SVAVTGVNEKLF
TRBJ1-4,11,TRBV6-5,ASGRQGEEKLF
TRBJ1-1,10,TRBV2,ASSEVQREAF
TRBJ2-5,15,TRBV7-9,ASSLAIVGQGQETQY
TRBJ1-1,11,TRBV12-3/TRBV12-4,ASSLGQYTEAF
TRBJ1-4,12,TRBV7-9,ASSLRGANEKLF